The 2 T cell receptor beta chains below were found in one sample sequenced in a study of T-cell memory formation after mild COVID-19. Each CDR3 protein gets one entry after TCRdb re-called the 5' RACE reads with MiXCR. The top ten clones hold approximately 10% of a sample with about 210,000 distinct CDR3 sequences, 25% to 35% of them seen once. Sequencing was carried out using PBMCs or a T cell subset sorted from them (not recorded which). All receptors derive from an adult woman who had mild COVID-19 (a few samples of this study predate the infection). Cell type and time point are not known.

The V and J genes are TRBV20-1 and TRBJ2-7, with TRBD2 matching over 7 bases. Germline V lookup: CDR1 DFQATT, CDR2 SNEGSKA (reference sequence). V lost 1 base and J lost 2; bases outside the gene matches: 5. CDR3 size: 14 residues. CDR3 DNA sequence: TGCAGTGCTAGAGGGCGGGAGAGCACCTACGAGCAGTACTTC. Translated, it gives CSARGRESTYEQYF.

The chain has TRBV12-3 or TRBV12-4 and TRBJ2-3; no definite D call. The CDR3 consists of 14 residues. The V end was cut by 7 bases, the J end by 4 bases, with 15 bases between. The CDR3 nucleotides read TGTGCCAGCAAATTGGTTGTAGGCTCAGATACGCAGTATTTT. This gives the protein CASKLVVGSDTQYF.